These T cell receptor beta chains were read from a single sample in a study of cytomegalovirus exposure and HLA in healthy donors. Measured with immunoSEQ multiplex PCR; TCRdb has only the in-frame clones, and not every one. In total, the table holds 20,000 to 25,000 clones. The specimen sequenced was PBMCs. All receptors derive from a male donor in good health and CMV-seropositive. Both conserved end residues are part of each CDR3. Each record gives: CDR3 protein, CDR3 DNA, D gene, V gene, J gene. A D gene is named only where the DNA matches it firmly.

CAISDGTGEGELFF	TGTGCCATCAGTGATGGGACAGGGGAAGGGGAGCTGTTTTTT	TRBD1	TRBV10-3	TRBJ2-2
CSVAITQGGEQYF	TGCAGCGTTGCAATTACCCAGGGGGGCGAGCAGTACTTC	.	TRBV29-1	TRBJ2-7
CASSYGSQETQYF	TGTGCCAGCAGTTATGGTAGCCAAGAGACCCAGTACTTC	.	TRBV6-6	TRBJ2-5
CASSLAVGQGAYEQYF	TGTGCCAGCAGTTTAGCCGTTGGGCAGGGGGCCTACGAGCAGTACTTC	TRBD1	TRBV27	TRBJ2-7
CASSITGGRQPQHF	TGCGCCAGCAGCATCACAGGGGGCAGGCAGCCCCAGCATTTT	TRBD1	TRBV5-1	TRBJ1-5
CASSPGQQETQYF	TGTGCCAGCAGTCCTGGACAGCAAGAGACCCAGTACTTC	.	TRBV7-9	TRBJ2-5
CASRQGYGYTF	TGTGCCAGCAGACAGGGTTATGGCTACACCTTC	.	TRBV6-1	TRBJ1-2
CASSPGGTEAFF	TGTGCCAGCAGCCCAGGGGGTACTGAAGCTTTCTTT	TRBD1	TRBV11-2	TRBJ1-1
CASSLVAGNTEAFF	TGTGCCAGCAGCTTAGTAGCCGGGAACACTGAAGCTTTCTTT	.	TRBV7-9	TRBJ1-1
CASSQENRDKLFF	TGCGCCAGCAGCCAAGAAAACAGGGATAAACTGTTTTTT	.	TRBV4-3	TRBJ1-4
CSARAGDTEAFF	TGCAGCGCCCGTGCAGGGGACACTGAAGCTTTCTTT	.	TRBV29-1	TRBJ1-1
CACLWRATNGYTF	TGTGCCTGTCTTTGGCGGGCTACCAATGGCTACACCTTC	.	TRBV30	TRBJ1-2
CASSRDRPNQPQHF	TGTGCCAGCAGTAGGGACAGACCCAATCAGCCCCAGCATTTT	TRBD1	TRBV6-1	TRBJ1-5
CASSLWRAKNTEAFF	TGTGCCAGCAGTTTATGGAGGGCAAAGAACACTGAAGCTTTCTTT	.	TRBV28	TRBJ1-1
CASSHYSGETEAFF	TGTGCCAGCAGCCATTACTCGGGGGAGACTGAAGCTTTCTTT	.	TRBV7-2	TRBJ1-1
CAWIDRAGYTF	TGTGCCTGGATCGACAGGGCTGGCTACACCTTC	TRBD1	TRBV30	TRBJ1-2
CASSSRGDYGYTF	TGCGCCAGCAGCTCCAGGGGGGACTATGGCTACACCTTC	TRBD1	TRBV5-1	TRBJ1-2
CASSIADTGEAFF	TGTGCCAGTAGTATTGCCGACACAGGGGAAGCTTTCTTT	.	TRBV19	TRBJ1-1
CASSPPGGSDQPQHF	TGTGCCAGCTCACCTCCAGGGGGCTCAGATCAGCCCCAGCATTTT	TRBD1	TRBV18	TRBJ1-5
CASSVTGAGELFF	TGTGCCAGTAGTGTGACAGGTGCCGGGGAGCTGTTTTTT	.	TRBV19	TRBJ2-2
CASSPSGGAYNEQFF	TGTGCCAGCAGCCCTAGCGGGGGGGCCTACAATGAGCAGTTCTTC	TRBD2	TRBV7-3	TRBJ2-1
CASSPSDRGEGYTF	TGTGCCAGCAGCCCTTCGGACAGGGGAGAAGGCTACACCTTC	TRBD1	TRBV7-9	TRBJ1-2
CASSEEDSATNEKLFF	TGTGCCAGCAGCGAAGAAGACAGCGCAACTAATGAAAAACTGTTTTTT	.	TRBV11-3	TRBJ1-4
CASSVRGGIGYTF	TGTGCCAGCAGCGTTAGAGGAGGGATTGGCTACACCTTC	.	TRBV9	TRBJ1-2
CAGSQERQGAVYEQYF	TGCGCCGGCAGCCAGGAAAGACAGGGGGCGGTTTACGAGCAGTACTTC	TRBD1	TRBV4-1	TRBJ2-7
CASSLGQGYDNEQFF	TGTGCCAGCAGCTTGGGACAGGGGTATGACAATGAGCAGTTCTTC	TRBD1	TRBV5-8	TRBJ2-1
CASSTGMDYYEQYF	TGTGCCAGCTCAACAGGGATGGATTACTACGAGCAGTACTTC	.	TRBV18	TRBJ2-7
CASSHGNNGETQYF	TGCGCCAGCAGCCACGGTAATAACGGGGAGACCCAGTACTTC	.	TRBV4-3	TRBJ2-5
CASSVQGAYEQYF	TGTGCCAGCAGCGTACAGGGGGCCTACGAGCAGTACTTC	TRBD1	TRBV7-9	TRBJ2-7
CAGGAAPDGPNEQYF	TGTGCCGGGGGGGCGGCCCCGGACGGTCCCAACGAGCAGTACTTC	.	TRBV30	TRBJ2-7
CASSRTGGRTEAFF	TGTGCCAGCAGCAGGACAGGCGGAAGAACTGAAGCTTTCTTT	TRBD1	TRBV27	TRBJ1-1
CASSFDTEGFSYEQYF	TGTGCCAGCAGCTTTGACACCGAGGGCTTCTCCTACGAGCAGTACTTC	.	TRBV5-8	TRBJ2-7
CASGDGNDNTEAFF	TGTGCTAGTGGCGATGGCAATGATAACACTGAAGCTTTCTTT	.	TRBV12-5	TRBJ1-1
CASSVVSNNSPLHF	TGTGCCAGCAGCGTAGTTTCCAATAATTCACCCCTCCACTTT	.	TRBV9	TRBJ1-6
CASSPGQDSPLHF	TGCGCCAGCAGCCCGGGACAGGATTCACCCCTCCACTTT	TRBD1	TRBV5-1	TRBJ1-6
CASSLRQGRTEAFF	TGTGCCAGCAGTTTAAGACAGGGGCGCACTGAAGCTTTCTTT	TRBD1	TRBV27	TRBJ1-1
CASSERTGDQETQYF	TGTGCCAGCAGTGAGAGGACAGGGGACCAAGAGACCCAGTACTTC	TRBD1	TRBV6-1	TRBJ2-5
CAWSLTGEIYTIYF	TGTGCCTGGAGTTTAACAGGGGAGATCTACACCATATATTTT	TRBD1	TRBV30	TRBJ1-3
CASSPNNNRLMNTEAFF	TGTGCCAGCTCACCAAACAATAACAGGCTCATGAACACTGAAGCTTTCTTT	.	TRBV18	TRBJ1-1
CASGRGYGNTIYF	TGTGCCAGCGGCAGGGGTTACGGAAACACCATATATTTT	.	TRBV6-1	TRBJ1-3
CASSPALAGVNEKLFF	TGTGCCAGCAGCCCCGCGCTGGCAGGGGTCAATGAAAAACTGTTTTTT	.	TRBV7-9	TRBJ1-4
CAWEREGAGGNTIYF	TGTGCCTGGGAGAGGGAGGGCGCGGGGGGAAACACCATATATTTT	.	TRBV30	TRBJ1-3
CASSLVASNTGELFF	TGTGCCAGCAGCTTAGTAGCGTCGAACACCGGGGAGCTGTTTTTT	.	TRBV11-1	TRBJ2-2
CASGSAGALGGYTF	TGTGCCAGCGGGTCGGCAGGGGCCCTCGGTGGCTACACCTTC	.	TRBV7-9	TRBJ1-2
CASNTQGGNTEAFF	TGTGCCAGCAACACACAGGGTGGTAACACTGAAGCTTTCTTT	.	TRBV2	TRBJ1-1
CASSQGLGLAGGEQYF	TGTGCCAGCAGCCAAGGGCTAGGACTAGCGGGAGGCGAGCAGTACTTC	TRBD2	TRBV4-2	TRBJ2-7
CASSPGTGINEQYF	TGTGCCAGCAGTCCTGGGACAGGGATCAACGAGCAGTACTTC	TRBD1	TRBV27	TRBJ2-7
CASSLDIGGSYNEQFF	TGTGCCAGCAGCTTGGATATTGGGGGCTCATACAATGAGCAGTTCTTC	.	TRBV5-6	TRBJ2-1
CASSQEWLVGNTGELFF	TGCGCCAGCAGCCAAGAGTGGCTAGTCGGTAACACCGGGGAGCTGTTTTTT	.	TRBV4-3	TRBJ2-2
CASSLMSPGGTGELFF	TGCGCCAGCAGCTTGATGAGCCCCGGAGGAACCGGGGAGCTGTTTTTT	.	TRBV5-1	TRBJ2-2
CASSFISGTNYEQYF	TGTGCCAGCAGTTTCATTTCCGGGACAAACTACGAGCAGTACTTC	.	TRBV28	TRBJ2-7